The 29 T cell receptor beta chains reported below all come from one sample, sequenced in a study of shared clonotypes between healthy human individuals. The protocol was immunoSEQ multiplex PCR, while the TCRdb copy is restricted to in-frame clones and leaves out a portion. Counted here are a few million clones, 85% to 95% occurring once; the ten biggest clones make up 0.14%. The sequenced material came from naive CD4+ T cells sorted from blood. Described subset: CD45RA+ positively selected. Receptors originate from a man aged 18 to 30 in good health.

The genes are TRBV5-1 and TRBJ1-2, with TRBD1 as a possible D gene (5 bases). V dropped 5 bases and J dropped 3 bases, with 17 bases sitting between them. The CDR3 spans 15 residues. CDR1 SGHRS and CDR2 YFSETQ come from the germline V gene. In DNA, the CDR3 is TGCGCCAGCAGATACCTCGGGGGATCTGACTATGGCTACACCTTC. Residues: CASRYLGGSDYGYTF.

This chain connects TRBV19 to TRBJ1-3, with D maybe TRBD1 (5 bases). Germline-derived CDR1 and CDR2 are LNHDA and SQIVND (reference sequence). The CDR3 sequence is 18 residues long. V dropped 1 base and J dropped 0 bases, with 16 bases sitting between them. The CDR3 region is CASSIGFGAAVSGNTIYF. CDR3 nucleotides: TGTGCCAGTAGTATAGGGTTCGGGGCGGCTGTCTCTGGAAACACCATATATTTT. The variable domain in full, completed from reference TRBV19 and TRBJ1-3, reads DGGITQSPKYLFRKEGQNVTLSCEQNLNHDAMYWYRQDPGQGLRLIYYSQIVNDFQKGDIAEGYSVSREKKESFPLTVTSAQKNPTAFYLCASSIGFGAAVSGNTIYFGEGSWLTVV.

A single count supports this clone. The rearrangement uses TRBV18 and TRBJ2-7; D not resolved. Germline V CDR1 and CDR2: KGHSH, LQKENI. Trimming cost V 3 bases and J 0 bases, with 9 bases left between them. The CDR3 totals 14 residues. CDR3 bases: TGTGCCAGCTCACCGGCGCAGGACTCCTACGAGCAGTACTTC. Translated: CASSPAQDSYEQYF.

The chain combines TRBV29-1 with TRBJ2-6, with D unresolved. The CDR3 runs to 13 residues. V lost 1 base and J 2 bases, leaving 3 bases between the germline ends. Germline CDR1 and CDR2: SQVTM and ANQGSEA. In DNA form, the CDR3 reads TGCAGCGTTGAAGCGACTGGGGCCAACGTCCTGACTTTC. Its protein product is CSVEATGANVLTF.

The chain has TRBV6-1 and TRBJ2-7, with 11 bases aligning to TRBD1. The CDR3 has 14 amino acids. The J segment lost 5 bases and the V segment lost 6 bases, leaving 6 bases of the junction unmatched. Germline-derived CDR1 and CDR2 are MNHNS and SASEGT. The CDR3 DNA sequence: TGTGCCAGCAGATTTTGGACAGGGGGCCACGAGCAGTACTTC. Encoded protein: CASRFWTGGHEQYF.

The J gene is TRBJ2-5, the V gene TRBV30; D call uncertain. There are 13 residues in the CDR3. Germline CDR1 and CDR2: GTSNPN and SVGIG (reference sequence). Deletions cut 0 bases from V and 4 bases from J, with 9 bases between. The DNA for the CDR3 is TGTGCCTGGAGTGTACTTAGCCGAGAGACCCAGTACTTC. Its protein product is CAWSVLSRETQYF.

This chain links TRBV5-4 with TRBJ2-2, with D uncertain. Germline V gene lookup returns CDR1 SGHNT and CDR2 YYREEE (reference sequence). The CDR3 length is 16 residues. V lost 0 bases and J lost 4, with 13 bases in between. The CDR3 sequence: CASSLDSSLGTGELFF. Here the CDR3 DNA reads TGTGCCAGCAGCTTGGACTCAAGCCTGGGCACCGGGGAGCTGTTTTTT.

The CDR3 DNA reads TGTGCCTCGGGACAGGGGAAGTACGAGCAGTACTTC. It translates to CASGQGKYEQYF. V and J are TRBV30 and TRBJ2-7, with 10 bases lining up with TRBD1. CDR1 and CDR2 (germline): GTSNPN, SVGIG (reference sequence). This CDR3 has 12 residues. Losses at the gene ends were 7 bases for V and 4 bases for J; bases not matched to a gene: 4.

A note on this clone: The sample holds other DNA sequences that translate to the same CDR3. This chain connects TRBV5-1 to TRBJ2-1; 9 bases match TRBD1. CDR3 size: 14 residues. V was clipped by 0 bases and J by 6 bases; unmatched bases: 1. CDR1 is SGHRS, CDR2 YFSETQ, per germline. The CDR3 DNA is TGCGCCAGCAGCTTGGAGGACAGGGGCAATGAGCAGTTCTTC. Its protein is CASSLEDRGNEQFF.

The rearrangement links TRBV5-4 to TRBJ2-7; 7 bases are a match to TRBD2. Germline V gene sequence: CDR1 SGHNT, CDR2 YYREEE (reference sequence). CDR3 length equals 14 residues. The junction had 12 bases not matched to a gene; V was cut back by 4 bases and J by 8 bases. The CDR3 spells CASSTTSEPTQQYF. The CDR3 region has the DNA TGTGCCAGCAGCACCACTAGCGAACCCACTCAGCAGTACTTC.

Here the CDR3 reads CASSQTGLSRYGYTF. The CDR3 nucleotides read TGTGCCAGCAGCCAGACAGGGTTAAGCCGCTATGGCTACACCTTC. The chain joins TRBV28 to TRBJ1-2; 7 positions agree with TRBD1. The V gene's germline CDR1 is MDHEN and CDR2 SYDVKM. Trimming at V came to 6 bases and at J to 4 bases, leaving 11 bases not matched to a gene. This CDR3 contains 15 residues.

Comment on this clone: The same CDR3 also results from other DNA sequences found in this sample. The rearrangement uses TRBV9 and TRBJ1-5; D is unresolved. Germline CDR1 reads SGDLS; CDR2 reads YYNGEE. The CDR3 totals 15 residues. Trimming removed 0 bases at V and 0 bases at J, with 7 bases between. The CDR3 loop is CASSVGGNSNQPQHF. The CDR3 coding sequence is TGTGCCAGCAGCGTAGGAGGGAATAGCAATCAGCCCCAGCATTTT. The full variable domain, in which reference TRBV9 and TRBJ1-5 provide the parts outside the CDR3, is DSGVTQTPKHLITATGQRVTLRCSPRSGDLSVYWYQQSLDQGLQFLIQYYNGEERAKGNILERFSAQQFPDLHSELNLSSLELGDSALYFCASSVGGNSNQPQHFGDGTRLSIL.

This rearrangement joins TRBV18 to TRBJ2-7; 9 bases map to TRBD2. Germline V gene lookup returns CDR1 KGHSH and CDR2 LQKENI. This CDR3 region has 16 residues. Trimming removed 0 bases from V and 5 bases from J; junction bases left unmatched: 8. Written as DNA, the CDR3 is TGTGCCAGCTCACCACCGGGTAGCGGGAGCTTCCACGAGCAGTACTTC. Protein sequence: CASSPPGSGSFHEQYF.

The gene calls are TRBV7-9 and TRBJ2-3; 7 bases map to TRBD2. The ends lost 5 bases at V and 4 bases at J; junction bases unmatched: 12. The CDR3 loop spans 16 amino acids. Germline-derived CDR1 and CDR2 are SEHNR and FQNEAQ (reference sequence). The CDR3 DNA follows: TGTGCCAGCAGCATAAGCGGGGTTGGCCCCGCAGATACGCAGTATTTT. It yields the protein CASSISGVGPADTQYF.

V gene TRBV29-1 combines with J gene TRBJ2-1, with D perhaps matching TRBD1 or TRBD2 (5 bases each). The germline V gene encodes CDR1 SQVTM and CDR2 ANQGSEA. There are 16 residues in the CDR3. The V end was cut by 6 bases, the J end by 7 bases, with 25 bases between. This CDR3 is CSVAFVRGVLDNEQFF. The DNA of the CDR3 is TGCAGCGTCGCGTTCGTGAGGGGTGTCCTCGATAATGAGCAGTTCTTC.

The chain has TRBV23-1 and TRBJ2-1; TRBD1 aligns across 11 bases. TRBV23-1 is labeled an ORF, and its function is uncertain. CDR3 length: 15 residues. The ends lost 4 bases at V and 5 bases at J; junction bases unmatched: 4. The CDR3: CASSLGQGADNEQFF. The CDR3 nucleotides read TGCGCCAGCAGTCTCGGACAGGGGGCGGACAATGAGCAGTTCTTC.

The CDR3: CASSAGTGGRNIQYF. The CDR3 DNA reads as TGCGCCAGCAGCGCCGGGACAGGGGGACGGAACATTCAGTACTTC. The V gene is TRBV5-1, the J gene TRBJ2-4; 11 bases agree with TRBD1. Germline assignment: CDR1 SGHRS and CDR2 YFSETQ. V lost 4 bases to trimming and J lost 7 bases; unmatched junction nucleotides: 7. The CDR3 sequence is 15 residues long.

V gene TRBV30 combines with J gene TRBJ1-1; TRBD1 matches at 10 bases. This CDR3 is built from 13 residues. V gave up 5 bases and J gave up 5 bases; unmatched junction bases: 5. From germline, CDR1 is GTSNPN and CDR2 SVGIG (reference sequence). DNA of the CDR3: TGTGCCTGGCATGACAGGGGGCGGACTGAAGCTTTCTTT. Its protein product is CAWHDRGRTEAFF.

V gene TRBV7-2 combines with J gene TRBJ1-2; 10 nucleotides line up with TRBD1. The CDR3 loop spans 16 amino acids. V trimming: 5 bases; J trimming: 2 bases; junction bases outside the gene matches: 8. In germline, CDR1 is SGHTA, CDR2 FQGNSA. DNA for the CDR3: TGTGCCAGCAGCCAACAAAGGACAGGGGGAAACTATGGCTACACCTTC. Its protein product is CASSQQRTGGNYGYTF.

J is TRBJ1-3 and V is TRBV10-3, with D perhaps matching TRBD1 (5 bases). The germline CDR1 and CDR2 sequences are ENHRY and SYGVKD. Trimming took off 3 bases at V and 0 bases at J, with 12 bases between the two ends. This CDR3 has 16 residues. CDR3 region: CAISERGGTSGNTIYF. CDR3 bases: TGTGCCATCAGTGAAAGAGGAGGGACCTCTGGAAACACCATATATTTT.

DNA for the CDR3: TGTGCCAGCAGCTTGCAACTCCAAGAGACCCAGTACTTC. Protein sequence: CASSLQLQETQYF. The chain links TRBV5-8 to TRBJ2-5; no clear D gene. Trimming left V 1 base short and J 1 base short, with 5 bases between. From germline, CDR1 is SGHTS and CDR2 YDEGEE. This CDR3 has 13 residues.

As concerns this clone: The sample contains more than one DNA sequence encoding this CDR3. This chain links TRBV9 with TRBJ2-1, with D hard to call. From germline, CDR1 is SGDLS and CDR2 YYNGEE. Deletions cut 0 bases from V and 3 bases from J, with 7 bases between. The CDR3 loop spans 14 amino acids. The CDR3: CASSVAGVYNEQFF. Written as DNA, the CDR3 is TGTGCCAGCAGCGTAGCAGGAGTCTACAATGAGCAGTTCTTC.

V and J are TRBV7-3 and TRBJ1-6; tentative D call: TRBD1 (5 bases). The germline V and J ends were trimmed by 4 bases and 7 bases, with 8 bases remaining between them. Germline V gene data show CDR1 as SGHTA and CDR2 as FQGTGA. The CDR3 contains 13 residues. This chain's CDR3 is CASSSSGNSPLHF. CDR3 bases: TGTGCCAGCAGCTCCTCAGGGAATTCACCCCTCCACTTT.

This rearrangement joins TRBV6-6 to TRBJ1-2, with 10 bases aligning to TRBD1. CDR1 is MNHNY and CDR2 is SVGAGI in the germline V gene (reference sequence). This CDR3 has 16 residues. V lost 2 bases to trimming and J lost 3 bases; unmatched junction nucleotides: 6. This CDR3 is CASSYPTGGIDYGYTF. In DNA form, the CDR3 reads TGTGCCAGCAGTTACCCGACAGGGGGCATCGACTATGGCTACACCTTC.

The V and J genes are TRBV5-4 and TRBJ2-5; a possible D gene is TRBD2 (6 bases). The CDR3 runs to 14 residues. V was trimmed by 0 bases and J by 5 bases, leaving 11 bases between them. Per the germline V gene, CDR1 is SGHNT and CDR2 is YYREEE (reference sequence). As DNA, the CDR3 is TGTGCCAGCAGCTTGGATACGGGAGTGGAGACCCAGTACTTC. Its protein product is CASSLDTGVETQYF.

This CDR3 is CASRSTGPGNTIYF. In DNA, the CDR3 is TGTGCCAGCAGATCTACAGGGCCCGGAAACACCATATATTTT. The V and J genes are TRBV6-6 and TRBJ1-3; perhaps TRBD1 as D (6 bases). Between the trimmed V and J ends, which lost 6 bases and 4 bases, there was a span of 13 bases. The CDR3 runs to 14 residues. CDR1 MNHNY and CDR2 SVGAGI come from the germline V gene (reference sequence).

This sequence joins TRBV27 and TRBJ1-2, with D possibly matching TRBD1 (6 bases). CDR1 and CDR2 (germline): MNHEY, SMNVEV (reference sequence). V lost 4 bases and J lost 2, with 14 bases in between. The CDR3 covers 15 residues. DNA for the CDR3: TGTGCCAGCAGTTCGATCAGGGGAGGGAACTATGGCTACACCTTC. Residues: CASSSIRGGNYGYTF.

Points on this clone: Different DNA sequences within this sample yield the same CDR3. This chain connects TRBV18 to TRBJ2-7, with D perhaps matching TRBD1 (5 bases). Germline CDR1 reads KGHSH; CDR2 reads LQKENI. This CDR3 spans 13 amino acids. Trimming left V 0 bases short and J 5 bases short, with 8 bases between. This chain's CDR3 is CASSPPQGNEQYF. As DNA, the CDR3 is TGTGCCAGCTCACCACCCCAGGGTAACGAGCAGTACTTC.

CDR3 nucleotides: TGTGCCATCAGGGAACTGGAGAGTACTGAAGCTTTCTTT. As protein: CAIRELESTEAFF. This chain connects TRBV10-3 to TRBJ1-1; D is unclear. This CDR3 is 13 amino acids long. The ends were cut back, 6 bases at V and 5 bases at J, with 13 bases in the middle. From germline, CDR1 is ENHRY and CDR2 SYGVKD.